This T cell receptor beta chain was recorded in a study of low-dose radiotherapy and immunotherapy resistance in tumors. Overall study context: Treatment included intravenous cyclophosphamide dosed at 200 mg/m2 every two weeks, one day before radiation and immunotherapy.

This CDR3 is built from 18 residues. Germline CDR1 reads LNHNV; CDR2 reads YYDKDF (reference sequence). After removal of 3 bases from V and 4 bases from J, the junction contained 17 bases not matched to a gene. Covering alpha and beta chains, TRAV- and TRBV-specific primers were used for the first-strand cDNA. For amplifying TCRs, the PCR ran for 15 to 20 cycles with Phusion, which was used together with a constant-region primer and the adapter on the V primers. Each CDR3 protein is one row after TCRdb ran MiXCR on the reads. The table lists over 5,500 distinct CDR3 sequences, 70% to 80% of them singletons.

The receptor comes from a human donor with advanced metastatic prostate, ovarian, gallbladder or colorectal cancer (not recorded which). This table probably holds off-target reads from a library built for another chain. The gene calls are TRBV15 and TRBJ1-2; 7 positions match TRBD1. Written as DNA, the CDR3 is TGTGCCACCAGCAGCGGGAAACGCACAGGGGTTCCCTCCTATGGCTACACCTTC. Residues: CATSSGKRTGVPSYGYTF.